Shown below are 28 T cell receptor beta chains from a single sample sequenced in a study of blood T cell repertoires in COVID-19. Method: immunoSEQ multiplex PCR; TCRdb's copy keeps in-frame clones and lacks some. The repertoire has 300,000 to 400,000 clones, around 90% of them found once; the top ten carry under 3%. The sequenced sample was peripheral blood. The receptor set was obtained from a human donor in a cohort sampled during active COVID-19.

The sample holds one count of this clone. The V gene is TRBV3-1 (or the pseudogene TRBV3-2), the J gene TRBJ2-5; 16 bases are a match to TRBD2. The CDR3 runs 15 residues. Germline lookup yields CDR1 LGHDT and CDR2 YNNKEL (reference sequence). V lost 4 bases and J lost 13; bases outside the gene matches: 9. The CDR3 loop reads CASSPTGTSGGAGYF. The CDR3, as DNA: TGTGCCAGCAGCCCCACCGGGACTAGCGGGGGGGCGGGGTACTTC.

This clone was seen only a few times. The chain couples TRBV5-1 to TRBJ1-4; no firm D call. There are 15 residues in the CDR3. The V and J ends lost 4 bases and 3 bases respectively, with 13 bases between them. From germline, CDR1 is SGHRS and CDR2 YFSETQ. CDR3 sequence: CASSPSQIPNEKLFF. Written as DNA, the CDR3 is TGCGCCAGCAGCCCATCCCAGATACCTAATGAAAAACTGTTTTTT.

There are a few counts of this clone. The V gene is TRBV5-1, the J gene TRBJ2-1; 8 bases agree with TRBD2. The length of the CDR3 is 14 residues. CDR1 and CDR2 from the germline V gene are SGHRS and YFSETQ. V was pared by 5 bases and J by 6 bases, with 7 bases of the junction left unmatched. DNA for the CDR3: TGCGCCAGCAGTTCTCGGACTAGCAGCAATGAGCAGTTCTTC. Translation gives CASSSRTSSNEQFF.

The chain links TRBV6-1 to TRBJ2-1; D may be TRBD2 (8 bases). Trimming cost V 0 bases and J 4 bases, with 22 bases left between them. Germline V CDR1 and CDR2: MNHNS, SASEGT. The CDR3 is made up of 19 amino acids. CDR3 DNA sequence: TGTGCCAGCAGTGAAGCGGGGGGGGATAGCGGGACAGAATACAATGAGCAGTTCTTC. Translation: CASSEAGGDSGTEYNEQFF.

The CDR3 reads CASSSDLATLNQETQYF. The CDR3 DNA reads as TGTGCCAGCAGCTCCGATCTTGCAACTCTCAATCAAGAGACCCAGTACTTC. V and J are TRBV7-6 and TRBJ2-5; D remains unclear. The CDR3 sequence is 17 residues long. CDR1 SGHVS and CDR2 FNYEAQ come from the germline V gene. Deletions cut 4 bases from V and 2 bases from J, with 20 bases between.

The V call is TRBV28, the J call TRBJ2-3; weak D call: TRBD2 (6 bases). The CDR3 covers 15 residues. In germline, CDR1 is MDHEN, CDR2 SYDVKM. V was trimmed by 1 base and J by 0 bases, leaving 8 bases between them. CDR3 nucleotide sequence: TGTGCCAGCAGTTTATCCAGCGGGAGCACAGATACGCAGTATTTT. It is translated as CASSLSSGSTDTQYF.

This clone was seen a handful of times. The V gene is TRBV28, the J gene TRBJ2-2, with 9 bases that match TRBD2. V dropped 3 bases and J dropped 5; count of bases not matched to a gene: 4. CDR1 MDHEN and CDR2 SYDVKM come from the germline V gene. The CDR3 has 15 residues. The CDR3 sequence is CASSFPSGTTGELFF. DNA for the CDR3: TGTGCCAGCAGTTTCCCTAGCGGGACTACCGGGGAGCTGTTTTTT.

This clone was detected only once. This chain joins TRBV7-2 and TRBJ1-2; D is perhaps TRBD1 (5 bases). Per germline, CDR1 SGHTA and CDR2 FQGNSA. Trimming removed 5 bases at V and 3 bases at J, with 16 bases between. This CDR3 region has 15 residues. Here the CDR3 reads CASSQRGQGYYGYTF. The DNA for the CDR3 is TGTGCCAGCAGCCAAAGGGGCCAGGGTTACTATGGCTACACCTTC.

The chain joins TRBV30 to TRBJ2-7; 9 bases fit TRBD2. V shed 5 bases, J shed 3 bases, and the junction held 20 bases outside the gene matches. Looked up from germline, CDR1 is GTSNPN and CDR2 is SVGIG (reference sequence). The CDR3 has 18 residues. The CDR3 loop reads CAWGRGLAGMSGGYEQYF. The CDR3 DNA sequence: TGTGCCTGGGGGCGTGGGCTAGCGGGAATGAGTGGGGGCTACGAGCAGTACTTC.

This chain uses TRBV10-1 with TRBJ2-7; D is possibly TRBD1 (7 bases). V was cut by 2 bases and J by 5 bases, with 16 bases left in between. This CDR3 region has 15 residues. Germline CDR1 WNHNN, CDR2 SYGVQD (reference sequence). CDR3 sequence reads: CASSEVGAGGNEQYF. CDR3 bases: TGCGCCAGCAGTGAGGTTGGGGCAGGGGGGAACGAGCAGTACTTC.

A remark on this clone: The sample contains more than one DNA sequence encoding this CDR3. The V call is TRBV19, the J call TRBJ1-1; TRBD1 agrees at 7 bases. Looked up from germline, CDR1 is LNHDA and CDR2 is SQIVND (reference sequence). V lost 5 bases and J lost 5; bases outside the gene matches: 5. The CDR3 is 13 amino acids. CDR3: CASSRRQGTEAFF. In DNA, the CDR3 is TGTGCCAGTAGTCGGAGACAGGGAACTGAAGCTTTCTTT. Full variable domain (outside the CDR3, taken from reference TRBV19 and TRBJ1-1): DGGITQSPKYLFRKEGQNVTLSCEQNLNHDAMYWYRQDPGQGLRLIYYSQIVNDFQKGDIAEGYSVSREKKESFPLTVTSAQKNPTAFYLCASSRRQGTEAFFGQGTRLTVV.

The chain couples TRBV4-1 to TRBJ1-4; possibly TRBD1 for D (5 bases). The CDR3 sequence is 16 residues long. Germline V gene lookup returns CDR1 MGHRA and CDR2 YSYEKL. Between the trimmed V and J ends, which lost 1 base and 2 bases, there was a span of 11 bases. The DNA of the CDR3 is TGCGCCAGCAGCCAAGGGGCCGGGACTACTAATGAAAAACTGTTTTTT. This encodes CASSQGAGTTNEKLFF.

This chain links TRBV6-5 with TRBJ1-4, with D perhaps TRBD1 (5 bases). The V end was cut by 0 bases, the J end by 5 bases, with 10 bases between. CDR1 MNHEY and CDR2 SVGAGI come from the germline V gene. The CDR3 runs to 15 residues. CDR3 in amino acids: CASSYSREGNEKLFF. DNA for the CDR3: TGTGCCAGCAGTTACTCCAGGGAGGGGAATGAAAAACTGTTTTTT.

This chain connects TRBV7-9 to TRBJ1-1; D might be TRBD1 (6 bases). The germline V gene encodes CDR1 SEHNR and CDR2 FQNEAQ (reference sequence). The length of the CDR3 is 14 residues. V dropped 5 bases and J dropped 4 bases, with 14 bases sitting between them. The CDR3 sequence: CASSRTQGSTEAFF. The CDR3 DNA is TGTGCCAGCAGCCGAACCCAGGGGAGCACTGAAGCTTTCTTT.

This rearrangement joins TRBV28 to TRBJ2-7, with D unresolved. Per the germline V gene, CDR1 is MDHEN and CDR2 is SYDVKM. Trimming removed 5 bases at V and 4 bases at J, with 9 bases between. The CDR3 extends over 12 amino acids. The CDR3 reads CASSPRRYEQYF. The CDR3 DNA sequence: TGTGCCAGCAGTCCTCGTCGGTACGAGCAGTACTTC.

The CDR3 protein is CASRWESGTDTQYF. Written as DNA, the CDR3 is TGTGCCAGCCGCTGGGAATCGGGAACAGATACGCAGTATTTT. The V gene is TRBV27, the J gene TRBJ2-3; the D gene is possibly TRBD2 (5 bases). The CDR3 runs to 14 residues. V lost 8 bases and J 3 bases, leaving 15 bases between the germline ends. Germline CDR1 and CDR2: MNHEY and SMNVEV (reference sequence).

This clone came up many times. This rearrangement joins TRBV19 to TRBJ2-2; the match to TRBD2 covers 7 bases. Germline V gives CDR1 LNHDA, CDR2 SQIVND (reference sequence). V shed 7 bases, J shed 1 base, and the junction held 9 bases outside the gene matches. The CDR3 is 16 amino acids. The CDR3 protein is CASNPVERGNTGELFF. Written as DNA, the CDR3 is TGTGCCAGTAACCCAGTCGAGCGGGGGAACACCGGGGAGCTGTTTTTT.

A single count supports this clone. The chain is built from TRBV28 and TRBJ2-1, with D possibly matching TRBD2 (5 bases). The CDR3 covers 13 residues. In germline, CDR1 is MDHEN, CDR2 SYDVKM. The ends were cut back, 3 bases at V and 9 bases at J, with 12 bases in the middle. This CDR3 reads CASSFGVLREQFF. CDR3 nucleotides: TGTGCCAGCAGTTTCGGGGTTCTTCGTGAGCAGTTCTTC.

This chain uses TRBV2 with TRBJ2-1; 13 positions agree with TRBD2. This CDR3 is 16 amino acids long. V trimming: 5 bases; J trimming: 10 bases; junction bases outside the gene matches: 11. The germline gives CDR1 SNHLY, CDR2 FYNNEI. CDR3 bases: TGTGCCAGCAGTAATGAACTAGCGGGAGGGCCTAACGAGCAGTTCTTC. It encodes CASSNELAGGPNEQFF.

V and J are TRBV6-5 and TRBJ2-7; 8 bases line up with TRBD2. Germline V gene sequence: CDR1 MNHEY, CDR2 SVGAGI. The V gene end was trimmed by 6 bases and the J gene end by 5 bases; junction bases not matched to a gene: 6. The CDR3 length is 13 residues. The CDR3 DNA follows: TGTGCCAGCAGACGGGGGGGGTCCCACGAGCAGTACTTC. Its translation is CASRRGGSHEQYF.

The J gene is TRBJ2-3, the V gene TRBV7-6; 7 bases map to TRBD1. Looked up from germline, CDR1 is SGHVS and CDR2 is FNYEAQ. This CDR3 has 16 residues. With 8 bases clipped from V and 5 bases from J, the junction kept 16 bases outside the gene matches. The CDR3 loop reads CASPDRAYDAGDTQYF. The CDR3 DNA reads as TGTGCCAGCCCCGACAGGGCCTACGACGCGGGAGATACGCAGTATTTT. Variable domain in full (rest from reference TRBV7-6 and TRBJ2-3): GAGVSQSPRYKVTKRGQDVALRCDPISGHVSLYWYRQALGQGPEFLTYFNYEAQQDKSGLPNDRFSAERPEGSISTLTIQRTEQRDSAMYRCASPDRAYDAGDTQYFGPGTRLTVL.

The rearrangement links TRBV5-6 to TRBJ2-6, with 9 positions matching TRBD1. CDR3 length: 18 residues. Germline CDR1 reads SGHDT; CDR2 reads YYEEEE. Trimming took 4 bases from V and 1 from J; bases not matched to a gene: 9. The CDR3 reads CASSGNRGRFSGANVLTF. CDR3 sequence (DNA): TGTGCCAGCAGCGGAAACAGGGGGCGTTTTTCTGGGGCCAACGTCCTGACTTTC.

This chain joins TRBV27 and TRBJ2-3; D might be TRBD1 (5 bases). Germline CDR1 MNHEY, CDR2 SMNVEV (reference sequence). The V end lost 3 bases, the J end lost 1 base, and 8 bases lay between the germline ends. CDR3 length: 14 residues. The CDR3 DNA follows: TGTGCCAGCAGTTTGGGCAGGGGCACAGATACGCAGTATTTT. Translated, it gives CASSLGRGTDTQYF.

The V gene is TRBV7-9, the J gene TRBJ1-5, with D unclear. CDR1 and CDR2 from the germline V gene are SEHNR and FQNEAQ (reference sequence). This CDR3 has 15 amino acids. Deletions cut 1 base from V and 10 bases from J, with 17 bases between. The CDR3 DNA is TGTGCCAGCAGCTTAGGTCGGCAGGCCGATGAACCCCAGCATTTT. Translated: CASSLGRQADEPQHF.

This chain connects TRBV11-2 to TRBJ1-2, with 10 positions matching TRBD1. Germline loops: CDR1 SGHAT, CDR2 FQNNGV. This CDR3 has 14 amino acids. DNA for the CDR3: TGTGCAAGTGGGACAGGGGAGGGAAGATATGGCTACACCTTC. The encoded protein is CASGTGEGRYGYTF.

The CDR3 spells CASSPLASGAKGNTGELFF. In DNA, the CDR3 is TGTGCCAGCAGCCCCCTGGCCAGCGGAGCAAAGGGAAACACCGGGGAGCTGTTTTTT. V gene TRBV7-3 combines with J gene TRBJ2-2, with a possible D match to TRBD2 (5 bases). V was trimmed by 5 bases and J by 2 bases, leaving 24 bases between them. This CDR3 is built from 19 residues. The germline gives CDR1 SGHTA, CDR2 FQGTGA. Supplemented by reference TRBV7-3 and TRBJ2-2, the full variable domain reads GAGVSQTPSNKVTEKGKYVELRCDPISGHTALYWYRQSLGQGPEFLIYFQGTGAADDSGLPNDRFFAVRPEGSVSTLKIQRTERGDSAVYLCASSPLASGAKGNTGELFFGEGSRLTVL.

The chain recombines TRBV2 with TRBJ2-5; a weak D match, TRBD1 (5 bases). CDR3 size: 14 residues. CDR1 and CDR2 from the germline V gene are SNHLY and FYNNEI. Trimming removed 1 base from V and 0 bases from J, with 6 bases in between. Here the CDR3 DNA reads TGTGCCAGCAGTGAAGACAGGTACCAAGAGACCCAGTACTTC. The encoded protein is CASSEDRYQETQYF. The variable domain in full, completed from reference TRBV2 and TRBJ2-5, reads EPEVTQTPSHQVTQMGQEVILRCVPISNHLYFYWYRQILGQKVEFLVSFYNNEISEKSEIFDDQFSVERPDGSNFTLKIRSTKLEDSAMYFCASSEDRYQETQYFGPGTRLLVL.

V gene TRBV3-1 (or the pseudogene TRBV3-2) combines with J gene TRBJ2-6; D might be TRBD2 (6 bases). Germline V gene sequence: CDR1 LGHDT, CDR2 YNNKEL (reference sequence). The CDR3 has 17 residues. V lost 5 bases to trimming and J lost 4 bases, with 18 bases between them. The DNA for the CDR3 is TGTGCCAGCAGCTATACGACAGTACTAGCCGGGGCCAACGTCCTGACTTTC. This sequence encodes CASSYTTVLAGANVLTF.